This is a list of T cell receptor beta chains from one sample in a study of STAT5B mutations in CD4+ large granular lymphocyte leukemia. The data were produced by immunoSEQ multiplex PCR, yet TCRdb's version contains in-frame clones alone and is incomplete. Among about 30,000 clones listed, around four fifths were seen once. The sample comprised CD4+ T cells from blood buffy coats. The receptors shown here come from a human donor in good health. Both conserved end residues are part of each CDR3. Each record gives: J gene, clone size, V gene, D gene, CDR3 protein, CDR3 DNA. The D gene is left open where the match is weak. Clone size is stated in some rows and not others, as once, few, many or a class when expanded.

j_gene: TRBJ2-5
abundance: NA
v_gene: TRBV10-1
d_gene: TRBD2
CDR3aa: CASSELRTSGSRGETQYF
CDR3nt: TGCGCCAGCAGTGAACTACGGACTAGCGGGAGTAGGGGAGAGACCCAGTACTTC

j_gene: TRBJ1-2
abundance: NA
v_gene: TRBV2
d_gene: NA
CDR3aa: CASSDGAAGGVYGYTF
CDR3nt: TGTGCCAGCAGTGACGGGGCAGCCGGTGGGGTATATGGCTACACCTTC

j_gene: TRBJ1-6
abundance: NA
v_gene: TRBV27
d_gene: NA
CDR3aa: CASSLSGPGGSPLHF
CDR3nt: TGTGCCAGCAGTTTATCGGGACCGGGTGGTTCACCCCTCCACTTT

j_gene: TRBJ1-4
abundance: NA
v_gene: TRBV29-1
d_gene: NA
CDR3aa: CSVAPQMGKKLFF
CDR3nt: TGCAGCGTTGCCCCTCAAATGGGGAAAAAACTGTTTTTT

j_gene: TRBJ1-4
abundance: NA
v_gene: TRBV2
d_gene: NA
CDR3aa: CASSPPPARGKVEKLFF
CDR3nt: TGTGCCAGCAGCCCCCCTCCCGCGAGGGGGAAGGTTGAAAAACTGTTTTTT

j_gene: TRBJ1-2
abundance: NA
v_gene: TRBV6-6
d_gene: TRBD1
CDR3aa: CASSRQGPDGYTF
CDR3nt: TGTGCCAGCAGCCGACAGGGGCCGGATGGCTACACCTTC

j_gene: TRBJ1-6
abundance: NA
v_gene: TRBV19
d_gene: NA
CDR3aa: CASSQNNNSPLHF
CDR3nt: TGTGCCAGTAGTCAGAATAATAATTCACCCCTCCACTTT

j_gene: TRBJ2-1
abundance: once
v_gene: TRBV7-2
d_gene: NA
CDR3aa: CASSLATDNNEQFF
CDR3nt: TGTGCCAGCAGCTTAGCGACGGACAACAATGAGCAGTTCTTC

j_gene: TRBJ2-1
abundance: once
v_gene: TRBV5-1
d_gene: TRBD2
CDR3aa: CASSLAPTSGRINEQFF
CDR3nt: TGCGCCAGCAGCTTGGCACCGACTAGCGGGAGAATCAATGAGCAGTTCTTC

j_gene: TRBJ2-7
abundance: few
v_gene: TRBV7-9
d_gene: NA
CDR3aa: CASSLSTGWYEQYF
CDR3nt: TGTGCCAGCAGCTTGTCCACAGGGTGGTACGAGCAGTACTTC

j_gene: TRBJ2-7
abundance: NA
v_gene: TRBV14
d_gene: NA
CDR3aa: CASSQVRNEQYF
CDR3nt: TGTGCCAGCAGCCAAGTCAGAAACGAGCAGTACTTC

j_gene: TRBJ1-2
abundance: NA
v_gene: TRBV7-2
d_gene: NA
CDR3aa: CASSLEPGRTGYTF
CDR3nt: TGTGCCAGCAGCTTAGAGCCTGGCCGCACGGGCTACACCTTC

j_gene: TRBJ1-2
abundance: NA
v_gene: TRBV7-9
d_gene: TRBD1
CDR3aa: CASSLGQGVLYYGYTF
CDR3nt: TGTGCCAGCAGCCTCGGACAGGGGGTTTTATACTATGGCTACACCTTC

j_gene: TRBJ2-5
abundance: NA
v_gene: TRBV28
d_gene: NA
CDR3aa: CASSLVGGKETQYF
CDR3nt: TGTGCCAGCAGTTTGGTCGGGGGAAAAGAGACCCAGTACTTC

j_gene: TRBJ1-1
abundance: NA
v_gene: TRBV6-1
d_gene: TRBD1
CDR3aa: CASSATGGTEAFF
CDR3nt: TGTGCCAGCAGTGCTACAGGGGGGACTGAAGCTTTCTTT

j_gene: TRBJ1-2
abundance: NA
v_gene: TRBV29-1
d_gene: NA
CDR3aa: CSVEVGFYGYTF
CDR3nt: TGCAGCGTTGAGGTGGGATTCTATGGCTACACCTTC

j_gene: TRBJ2-5
abundance: NA
v_gene: TRBV5-1
d_gene: NA
CDR3aa: CASSLELGGSLQETQYF
CDR3nt: TGCGCCAGCAGCTTGGAGTTGGGGGGCTCCCTACAAGAGACCCAGTACTTC

j_gene: TRBJ1-4
abundance: NA
v_gene: TRBV18
d_gene: NA
CDR3aa: CASSPTSDKLFF
CDR3nt: TGTGCCAGCTCACCTACCTCAGACAAACTGTTTTTT

j_gene: TRBJ1-6
abundance: few
v_gene: TRBV30
d_gene: TRBD1
CDR3aa: CAWSDKGQLYNSPLHF
CDR3nt: TGTGCCTGGAGCGACAAGGGACAGCTCTATAATTCACCCCTCCACTTT

j_gene: TRBJ2-1
abundance: NA
v_gene: TRBV19
d_gene: TRBD1
CDR3aa: CASKADRSYNEQFF
CDR3nt: TGTGCCAGTAAGGCGGACAGGAGTTACAATGAGCAGTTCTTC

j_gene: TRBJ2-2
abundance: NA
v_gene: TRBV6-5
d_gene: NA
CDR3aa: CASSFSRSYTGELFF
CDR3nt: TGTGCCAGCAGTTTTTCCAGGAGCTACACCGGGGAGCTGTTTTTT

j_gene: TRBJ1-5
abundance: few
v_gene: TRBV19
d_gene: NA
CDR3aa: CASSREGLSNQPQHF
CDR3nt: TGTGCCAGTAGTCGGGAAGGGCTTAGCAATCAGCCCCAGCATTTT

j_gene: TRBJ2-3
abundance: NA
v_gene: TRBV5-1
d_gene: NA
CDR3aa: CASSLGGHSTDTQYF
CDR3nt: TGCGCCAGCAGCTTAGGAGGGCACAGCACAGATACGCAGTATTTT

j_gene: TRBJ1-5
abundance: NA
v_gene: TRBV28
d_gene: NA
CDR3aa: CASSLPISREGNQPQHF
CDR3nt: TGTGCCAGCAGTTTACCGATCTCCAGGGAGGGCAATCAGCCCCAGCATTTT

j_gene: TRBJ2-7
abundance: NA
v_gene: TRBV10-3
d_gene: NA
CDR3aa: CAISESTYEQYF
CDR3nt: TGTGCCATCAGTGAATCTACCTACGAGCAGTACTTC

j_gene: TRBJ2-3
abundance: NA
v_gene: TRBV7-2
d_gene: NA
CDR3aa: CASSRRYTDTQYF
CDR3nt: TGTGCCAGCAGCCGAAGATACACAGATACGCAGTATTTT

j_gene: TRBJ2-7
abundance: NA
v_gene: TRBV11-2
d_gene: NA
CDR3aa: CASSLGGKVNEQYF
CDR3nt: TGTGCCAGCAGCTTAGGTGGGAAAGTTAACGAGCAGTACTTC

j_gene: TRBJ2-5
abundance: NA
v_gene: TRBV5-1
d_gene: TRBD1
CDR3aa: CASSLGDRDQETQYF
CDR3nt: TGCGCCAGCAGCTTAGGGGACAGGGACCAAGAGACCCAGTACTTC

j_gene: TRBJ2-2
abundance: NA
v_gene: TRBV5-6
d_gene: NA
CDR3aa: CASSLRARAVGELFF
CDR3nt: TGTGCCAGCAGCTTGAGGGCCAGGGCAGTCGGGGAGCTGTTTTTT

j_gene: TRBJ1-4
abundance: NA
v_gene: TRBV19
d_gene: TRBD1
CDR3aa: CASSQDRGREKLFF
CDR3nt: TGTGCCAGTAGTCAGGACAGGGGACGTGAAAAACTGTTTTTT

j_gene: TRBJ2-3
abundance: NA
v_gene: TRBV7-2
d_gene: TRBD2
CDR3aa: CASSLGLAGGGKVQYF
CDR3nt: TGTGCCAGCAGCTTGGGGCTAGCGGGAGGGGGCAAGGTGCAGTATTTT

j_gene: TRBJ2-5
abundance: NA
v_gene: TRBV18
d_gene: TRBD2
CDR3aa: CASSPGLARETQYF
CDR3nt: TGTGCCAGCTCACCCGGACTAGCGAGGGAGACCCAGTACTTC

j_gene: TRBJ2-5
abundance: NA
v_gene: TRBV29-1
d_gene: NA
CDR3aa: CSVKGGGETQYF
CDR3nt: TGCAGCGTAAAGGGGGGGGGAGAGACCCAGTACTTC

j_gene: TRBJ2-1
abundance: NA
v_gene: TRBV7-9
d_gene: NA
CDR3aa: CATLVPSLHNEQFF
CDR3nt: TGTGCCACCCTAGTGCCTTCTCTCCACAATGAGCAGTTCTTC

j_gene: TRBJ1-1
abundance: NA
v_gene: TRBV5-4
d_gene: NA
CDR3aa: CASSFKGSEAFF
CDR3nt: TGTGCCAGCAGTTTTAAAGGCTCTGAAGCTTTCTTT

j_gene: TRBJ2-2
abundance: NA
v_gene: TRBV5-1
d_gene: NA
CDR3aa: CASSLGYGGTSGELFF
CDR3nt: TGCGCCAGCAGCTTGGGATACGGAGGAACCTCCGGGGAGCTGTTTTTT

j_gene: TRBJ2-1
abundance: NA
v_gene: TRBV16
d_gene: TRBD2
CDR3aa: CASNRASGGAREQFF
CDR3nt: TGTGCCAGCAATCGCGCTAGCGGGGGGGCGCGTGAGCAGTTCTTC

j_gene: TRBJ2-1
abundance: NA
v_gene: TRBV30
d_gene: TRBD2
CDR3aa: CASGLAPSYNEQFF
CDR3nt: TGTGCCTCGGGACTAGCGCCTTCCTACAATGAGCAGTTCTTC

j_gene: TRBJ1-5
abundance: NA
v_gene: TRBV14
d_gene: NA
CDR3aa: CASSSIARGPQHF
CDR3nt: TGTGCCAGCAGCTCCATCGCACGGGGGCCCCAGCATTTT

j_gene: TRBJ1-1
abundance: NA
v_gene: TRBV5-1
d_gene: TRBD1
CDR3aa: CASSPGQGASNTEAFF
CDR3nt: TGCGCCAGCAGCCCCGGACAGGGGGCTTCGAACACTGAAGCTTTCTTT

j_gene: TRBJ1-2
abundance: NA
v_gene: TRBV5-1
d_gene: TRBD1
CDR3aa: CASSSGAGGNYGYTF
CDR3nt: TGCGCCAGCAGCTCCGGGGCAGGGGGGAACTATGGCTACACCTTC

j_gene: TRBJ1-1
abundance: NA
v_gene: TRBV20-1
d_gene: NA
CDR3aa: CSALRDTEAFF
CDR3nt: TGCAGTGCTTTACGGGACACTGAAGCTTTCTTT

j_gene: TRBJ1-1
abundance: NA
v_gene: TRBV9
d_gene: NA
CDR3aa: CASSTRGSGTEAFF
CDR3nt: TGTGCCAGCAGCACCCGGGGTTCAGGCACTGAAGCTTTCTTT

j_gene: TRBJ2-1
abundance: NA
v_gene: TRBV4-1
d_gene: TRBD2
CDR3aa: CASSQGSGYMNEQFF
CDR3nt: TGCGCCAGCAGCCAAGGTAGCGGGTATATGAATGAGCAGTTCTTC

j_gene: TRBJ2-3
abundance: NA
v_gene: TRBV9
d_gene: TRBD2
CDR3aa: CASGAGDTDTQYF
CDR3nt: TGTGCCAGCGGAGCGGGGGACACAGATACGCAGTATTTT

j_gene: TRBJ2-3
abundance: NA
v_gene: TRBV5-4
d_gene: TRBD1
CDR3aa: CASSYPGQGITDTQYF
CDR3nt: TGTGCCAGCAGCTATCCGGGACAGGGGATAACAGATACGCAGTATTTT

j_gene: TRBJ2-7
abundance: NA
v_gene: TRBV5-5
d_gene: NA
CDR3aa: CASSLKDEQYF
CDR3nt: TGTGCCAGCAGCTTGAAGGACGAGCAGTACTTC

j_gene: TRBJ2-5
abundance: NA
v_gene: TRBV25-1
d_gene: TRBD1
CDR3aa: CASSDTGTVKETQYF
CDR3nt: TGTGCCAGCAGTGATACCGGGACAGTCAAAGAGACCCAGTACTTC

j_gene: TRBJ2-7
abundance: NA
v_gene: TRBV11-2
d_gene: NA
CDR3aa: CASSLATSKTYEQYF
CDR3nt: TGTGCCAGCAGCTTAGCCACTAGTAAAACCTACGAGCAGTACTTC